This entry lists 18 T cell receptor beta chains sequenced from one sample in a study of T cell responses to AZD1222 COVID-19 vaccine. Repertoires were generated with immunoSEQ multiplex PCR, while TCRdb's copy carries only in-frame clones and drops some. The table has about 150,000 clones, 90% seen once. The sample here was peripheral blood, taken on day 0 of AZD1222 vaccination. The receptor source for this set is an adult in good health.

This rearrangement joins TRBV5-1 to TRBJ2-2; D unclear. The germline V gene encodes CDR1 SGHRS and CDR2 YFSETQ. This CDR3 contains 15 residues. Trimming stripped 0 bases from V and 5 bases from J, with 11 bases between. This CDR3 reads CASSLGTASTGELFF. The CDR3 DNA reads TGCGCCAGCAGCTTGGGCACAGCTTCAACCGGGGAGCTGTTTTTT.

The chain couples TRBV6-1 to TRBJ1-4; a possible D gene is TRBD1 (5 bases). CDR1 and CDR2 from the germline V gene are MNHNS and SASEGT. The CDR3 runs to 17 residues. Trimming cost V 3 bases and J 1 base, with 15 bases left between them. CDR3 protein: CASSDSGQGLTNEKLFF. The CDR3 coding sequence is TGTGCCAGCAGTGATTCGGGTCAGGGCTTAACTAATGAAAAACTGTTTTTT.

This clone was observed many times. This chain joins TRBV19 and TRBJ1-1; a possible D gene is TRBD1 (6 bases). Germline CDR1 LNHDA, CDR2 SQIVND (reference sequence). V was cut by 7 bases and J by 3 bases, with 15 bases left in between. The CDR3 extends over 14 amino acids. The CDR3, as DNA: TGTGCCAGTAACGCCCAAGGGGGGCACACTGAAGCTTTCTTT. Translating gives CASNAQGGHTEAFF.

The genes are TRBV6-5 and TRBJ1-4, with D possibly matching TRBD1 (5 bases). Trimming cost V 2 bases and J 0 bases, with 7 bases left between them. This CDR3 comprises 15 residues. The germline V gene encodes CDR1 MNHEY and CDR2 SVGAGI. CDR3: CASSYQGATNEKLFF. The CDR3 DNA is TGTGCCAGCAGTTACCAGGGAGCAACTAATGAAAAACTGTTTTTT.

CDR3 sequence: CASSLPEVANYGYTF. CDR3 DNA sequence: TGTGCCAGCAGCTTACCAGAGGTAGCTAACTATGGCTACACCTTC. The chain uses TRBV7-9 and TRBJ1-2; D is unresolved. CDR1 SEHNR and CDR2 FQNEAQ come from the germline V gene (reference sequence). The CDR3 contains 15 residues. V dropped 2 bases and J dropped 0 bases, with 10 bases sitting between them.

CDR3 in DNA: TGTGCCAGTACCGAAACAGGGAGCTATGGCTACACCTTC. The encoded protein is CASTETGSYGYTF. The chain carries TRBV19 and TRBJ1-2; maybe TRBD1 (6 bases). V lost 7 bases and J 4 bases, leaving 13 bases between the germline ends. The CDR3 extends over 13 amino acids. Germline lookup yields CDR1 LNHDA and CDR2 SQIVND (reference sequence).

The DNA of the CDR3 is TGTGCCAGCAGTTTTAGGTTGGCGGCGAACACCGGGGAGCTGTTTTTT. Translation gives CASSFRLAANTGELFF. V is TRBV27 and J is TRBJ2-2; D gene uncertain. The CDR3 is 16 residues long. Germline V gene data show CDR1 as MNHEY and CDR2 as SMNVEV (reference sequence). V lost 3 bases and J 0 bases, leaving 11 bases between the germline ends.

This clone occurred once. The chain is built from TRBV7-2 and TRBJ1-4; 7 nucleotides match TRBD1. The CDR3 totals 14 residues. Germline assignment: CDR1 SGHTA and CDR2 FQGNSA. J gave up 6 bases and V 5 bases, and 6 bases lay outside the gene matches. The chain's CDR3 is CASSPRQGYEKLFF. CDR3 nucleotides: TGTGCCAGCAGCCCCCGACAGGGTTATGAAAAACTGTTTTTT.

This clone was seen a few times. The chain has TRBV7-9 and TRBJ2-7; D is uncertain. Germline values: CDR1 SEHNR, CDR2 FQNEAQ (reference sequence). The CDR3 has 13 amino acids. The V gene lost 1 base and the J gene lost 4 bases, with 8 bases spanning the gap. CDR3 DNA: TGTGCCAGCAGCTTAGATCCCAATTACGAGCAGTACTTC. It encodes CASSLDPNYEQYF.

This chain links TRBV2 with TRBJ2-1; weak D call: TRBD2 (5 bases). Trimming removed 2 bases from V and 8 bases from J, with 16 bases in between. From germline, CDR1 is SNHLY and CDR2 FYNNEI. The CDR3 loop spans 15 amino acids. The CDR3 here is CASSERAGIGDEQFF. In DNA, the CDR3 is TGTGCCAGCAGTGAAAGAGCTGGCATCGGGGATGAGCAGTTCTTC.

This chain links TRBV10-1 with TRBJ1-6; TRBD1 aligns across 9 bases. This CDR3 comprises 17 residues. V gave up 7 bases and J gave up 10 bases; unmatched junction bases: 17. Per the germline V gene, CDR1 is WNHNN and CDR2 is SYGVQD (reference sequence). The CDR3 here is CASIHTLGQGRRSPLHF. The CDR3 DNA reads TGCGCCAGCATTCACACCTTAGGACAGGGGAGAAGGTCACCCCTCCACTTT.

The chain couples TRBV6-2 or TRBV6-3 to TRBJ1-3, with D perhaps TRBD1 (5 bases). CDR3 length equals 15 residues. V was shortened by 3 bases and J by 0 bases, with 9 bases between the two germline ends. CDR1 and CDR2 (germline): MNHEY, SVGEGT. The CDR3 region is CASSYQGNSGNTIYF. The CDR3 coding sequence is TGTGCCAGCAGTTATCAGGGAAACTCTGGAAACACCATATATTTT.

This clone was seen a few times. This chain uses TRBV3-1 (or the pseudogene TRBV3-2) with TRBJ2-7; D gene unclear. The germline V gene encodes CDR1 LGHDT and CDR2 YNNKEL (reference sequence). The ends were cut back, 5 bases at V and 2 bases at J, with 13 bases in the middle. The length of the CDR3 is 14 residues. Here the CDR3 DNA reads TGTGCCAGCAGCAGCCAAGGAGTTACCTACGAGCAGTACTTC. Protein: CASSSQGVTYEQYF.

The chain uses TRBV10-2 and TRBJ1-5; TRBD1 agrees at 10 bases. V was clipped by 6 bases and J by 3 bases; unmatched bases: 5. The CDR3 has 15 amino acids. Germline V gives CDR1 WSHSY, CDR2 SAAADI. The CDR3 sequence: CASRPGQGINQPQHF. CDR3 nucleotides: TGCGCCAGCAGGCCGGGACAGGGGATCAATCAGCCCCAGCATTTT.

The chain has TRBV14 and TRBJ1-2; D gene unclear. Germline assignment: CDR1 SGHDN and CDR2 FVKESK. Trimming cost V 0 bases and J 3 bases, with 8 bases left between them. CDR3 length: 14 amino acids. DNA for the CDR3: TGTGCCAGCAGCCAAGATCGGGCATACTATGGCTACACCTTC. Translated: CASSQDRAYYGYTF.

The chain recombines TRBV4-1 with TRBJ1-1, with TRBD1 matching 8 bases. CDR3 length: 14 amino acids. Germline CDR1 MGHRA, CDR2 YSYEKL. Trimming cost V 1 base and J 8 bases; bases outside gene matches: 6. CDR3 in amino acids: CASSQVTGQGEAFF. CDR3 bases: TGCGCCAGCAGCCAAGTGACCGGACAGGGAGAAGCTTTCTTT.

The CDR3 DNA is TGTGCCAGTACCCCTGGTAGGGGAACAGATACGCAGTATTTT. This translates into CASTPGRGTDTQYF. V gene TRBV19 combines with J gene TRBJ2-3; a weak D match, TRBD1 (5 bases). V lost 7 bases, J lost 3 bases, and 14 bases lay in between. Germline loops: CDR1 LNHDA, CDR2 SQIVND (reference sequence). The CDR3 extends over 14 amino acids.

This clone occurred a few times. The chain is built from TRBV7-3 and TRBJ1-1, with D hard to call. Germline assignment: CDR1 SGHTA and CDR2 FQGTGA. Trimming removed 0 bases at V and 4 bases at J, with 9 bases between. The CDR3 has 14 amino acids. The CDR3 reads CASSLTGRGTEAFF. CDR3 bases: TGTGCCAGCAGCTTAACGGGGAGAGGCACTGAAGCTTTCTTT.